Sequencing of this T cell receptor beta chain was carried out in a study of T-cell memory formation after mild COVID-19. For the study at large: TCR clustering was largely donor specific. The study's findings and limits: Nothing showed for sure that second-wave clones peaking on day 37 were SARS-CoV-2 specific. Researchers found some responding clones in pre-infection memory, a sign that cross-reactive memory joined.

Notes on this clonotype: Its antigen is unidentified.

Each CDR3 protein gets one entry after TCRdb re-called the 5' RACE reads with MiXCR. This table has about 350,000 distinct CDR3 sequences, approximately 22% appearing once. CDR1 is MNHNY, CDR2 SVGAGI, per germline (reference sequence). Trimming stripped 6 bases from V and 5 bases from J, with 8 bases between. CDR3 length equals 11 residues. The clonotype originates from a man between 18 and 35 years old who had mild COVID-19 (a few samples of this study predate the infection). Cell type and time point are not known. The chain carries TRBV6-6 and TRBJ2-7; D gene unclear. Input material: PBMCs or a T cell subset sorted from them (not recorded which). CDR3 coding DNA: TGTGCCAGCAGCCTCTCTAACGAGCAGTACTTC. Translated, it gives CASSLSNEQYF.